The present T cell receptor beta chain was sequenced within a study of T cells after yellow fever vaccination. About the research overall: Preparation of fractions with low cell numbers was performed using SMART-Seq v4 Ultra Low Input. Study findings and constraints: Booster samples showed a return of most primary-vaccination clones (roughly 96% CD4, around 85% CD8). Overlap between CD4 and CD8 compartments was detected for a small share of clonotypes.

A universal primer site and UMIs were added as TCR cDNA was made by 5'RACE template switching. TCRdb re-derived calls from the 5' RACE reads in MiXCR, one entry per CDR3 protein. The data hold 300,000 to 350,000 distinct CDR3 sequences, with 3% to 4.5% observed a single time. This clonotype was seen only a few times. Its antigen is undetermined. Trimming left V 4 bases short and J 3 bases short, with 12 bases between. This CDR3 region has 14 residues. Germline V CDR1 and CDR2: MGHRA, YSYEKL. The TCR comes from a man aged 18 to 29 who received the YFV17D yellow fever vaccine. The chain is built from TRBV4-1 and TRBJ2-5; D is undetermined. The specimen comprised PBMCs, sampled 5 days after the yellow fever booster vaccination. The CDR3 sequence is CASSPEEREETQYF. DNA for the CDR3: TGCGCCAGCAGCCCGGAAGAACGGGAAGAGACCCAGTACTTC.